This T cell receptor beta chain was found in a study of blood T cell repertoires in COVID-19. The overall study: PBMCs, B-cell-depleted T cells, or T cells provided the cDNA or gDNA that made up the material.

Libraries were prepared by immunoSEQ multiplex PCR; TCRdb keeps only in-frame clonotypes and omits some of them. The sample includes approximately 180,000 clones, 85% to 90% seen only once; the top ten take less than 5.5%. Source material: peripheral blood. This clonotype was obtained from a human donor in a cohort sampled during active COVID-19.

The CDR3 protein is CASSAGGFSGSTEAFF. In DNA form, the CDR3 reads TGTGCCAGCAGTGCAGGGGGCTTTTCTGGGAGCACTGAAGCTTTCTTT. The chain joins TRBV27 to TRBJ1-1; TRBD1 aligns across 8 bases. The CDR3 spans 16 residues. Germline V gives CDR1 MNHEY, CDR2 SMNVEV (reference sequence). With 5 bases clipped from V and 4 bases from J, the junction kept 12 bases outside the gene matches.